A selection of T cell receptor beta chains follows, all from one sample in a study of long-term antiretroviral therapy in people with HIV. Libraries were prepared by immunoSEQ multiplex PCR; TCRdb keeps only in-frame clonotypes and omits some of them. This sample has tens of thousands of clones, with 70% to 90% found just once. The specimen was unsorted PBMCs, collected approximately 3.3 years after starting antiretroviral therapy. The receptors were gathered from a man aged 18 to 35 with HIV. CDR3s include the opening cysteine and the closing phenylalanine or tryptophan. The order of the fields is J gene, V gene, D gene, CDR3 protein, CDR3 DNA. A D gene is named only where the DNA matches it firmly.

>TRBJ1-2|TRBV19|TRBD1
CATGTGRDYGYTF
TGTGCCACCGGGACAGGGAGGGACTATGGCTACACCTTC
>TRBJ2-1|TRBV19|NA
CASSIYRNEQFF
TGTGCCAGTAGTATATATCGCAATGAGCAGTTCTTC
>TRBJ2-3|TRBV7-2|TRBD2
CASRSTVGTSGSFTDTQYF
TGTGCCAGCAGATCGACTGTCGGGACTAGCGGGAGTTTCACAGATACGCAGTATTTT
>TRBJ2-7|TRBV18|NA
CASSEYDEQYF
TGTGCCAGCTCAGAATACGACGAGCAGTACTTC
>TRBJ1-1|TRBV18|NA
CASSPPGALNGEAFF
TGTGCCAGCTCACCACCCGGTGCTCTGAACGGTGAAGCTTTCTTT
>TRBJ1-2|TRBV7-8|NA
CASSLVGETRGYTF
TGTGCCAGCAGCTTAGTTGGGGAAACCAGGGGCTACACCTTC
>TRBJ1-1|TRBV7-2|TRBD1
CASSLAGGYTEAFF
TGTGCCAGCAGCTTAGCAGGGGGCTACACTGAAGCTTTCTTT
>TRBJ1-1|TRBV9|NA
CASSIDMNTEAFF
TGTGCCAGCAGTATCGATATGAACACTGAAGCTTTCTTT
>TRBJ1-1|TRBV30|NA
CAWRRRPNTEAFF
TGTGCCTGGAGACGTAGACCGAACACTGAAGCTTTCTTT
>TRBJ2-1|TRBV19|NA
CASSITEGYNEQFF
TGTGCCAGTAGTATCACAGAGGGTTACAATGAGCAGTTCTTC